Listed below are T cell receptor beta chains from one sample, sequenced in a study of response to subunit inactivated influenza vaccine. TCRdb re-derived calls from the RT-PCR reads in MiXCR, one entry per CDR3 protein. The table includes about 540,000 distinct CDR3 sequences, around 21% detected once. The sample was also linked to a second study, of T cells expressing NK-cell markers.

Here the sequenced sample was CD4+ T cells sorted from PBMCs, taken 11 to 12 days after vaccination. These receptors were taken from a man aged 45 to 65 who received an inactivated influenza vaccine. Both conserved end residues are part of each CDR3. The D gene is left open where the match is weak. Some rows have no size entry. The others give once, few or many, or a class for an expanded clone.

V: TRBV7-2; J: TRBJ2-7; size: -; D: TRBD2; CDR3: CASSPYGAGAYEQYF; DNA: TGTGCCAGCAGCCCCTACGGGGCGGGAGCCTACGAGCAGTACTTC
V: TRBV7-9; J: TRBJ2-3; size: -; D: -; CDR3: CASSLGQRYTDTQYF; DNA: TGTGCCAGCAGCTTAGGGCAGCGATACACAGATACGCAGTATTTT
V: TRBV4-1; J: TRBJ2-1; size: many; D: TRBD2; CDR3: CASSQPRRGVEQFF; DNA: TGCGCCAGCAGCCAGCCCCGGCGGGGGGTTGAGCAGTTCTTC
V: TRBV7-6; J: TRBJ2-7; size: -; D: -; CDR3: CASSSNQGYEQYF; DNA: TGTGCCAGCAGCTCGAACCAGGGGTACGAGCAGTACTTC
V: TRBV11-2; J: TRBJ1-1; size: few; D: TRBD1; CDR3: CASSFMSSTGTGTEAFF; DNA: TGTGCCAGCAGCTTTATGTCCAGCACAGGGACAGGCACTGAAGCTTTCTTT
V: TRBV10-3; J: TRBJ2-1; size: many; D: -; CDR3: CAISESIRSRGPGRMGVSGNEQFF; DNA: TGTGCCATCAGTGAGTCGATTAGGTCACGCGGCCCTGGGAGGATGGGAGTGTCCGGCAATGAGCAGTTCTTC
V: TRBV29-1; J: TRBJ1-2; size: few; D: TRBD1; CDR3: CSVWDRGRKNYGYTF; DNA: TGCAGCGTTTGGGACAGGGGGCGTAAGAACTATGGCTACACCTTC
V: TRBV18; J: TRBJ2-7; size: few; D: -; CDR3: CASSPPGTSDEQYF; DNA: TGTGCCAGCTCACCACCAGGGACCTCGGACGAGCAGTACTTC
V: TRBV18; J: TRBJ2-1; size: few; D: -; CDR3: CASSTRVGSSYNEQFF; DNA: TGTGCCAGCTCCACCCGGGTGGGGAGCTCCTACAATGAGCAGTTCTTC
V: TRBV11-3; J: TRBJ2-3; size: few; D: TRBD1; CDR3: CASSLTGNTQYF; DNA: TGTGCCAGCAGCTTGACAGGGAATACGCAGTATTTT
V: TRBV7-9; J: TRBJ2-7; size: -; D: -; CDR3: CASSSDWIAGQNYEQYF; DNA: TGTGCCAGCAGCTCAGATTGGATCGCGGGACAAAACTACGAGCAGTACTTC
V: TRBV5-6; J: TRBJ2-5; size: -; D: -; CDR3: CASRSTGLNMETQYF; DNA: TGTGCCAGCAGATCGACAGGTCTTAATATGGAGACCCAGTACTTC
V: TRBV7-8; J: TRBJ2-1; size: many; D: TRBD1; CDR3: CASSLGQGALNEQFF; DNA: TGTGCCAGCAGCTTGGGACAGGGGGCTTTGAATGAGCAGTTCTTC
V: TRBV4-2; J: TRBJ2-2; size: few; D: TRBD2; CDR3: CASSSPRGGSITGELFF; DNA: TGTGCCAGCAGCTCCCCCCGTGGCGGGAGTATTACCGGGGAGCTGTTTTTT
V: TRBV6-5; J: TRBJ1-1; size: -; D: -; CDR3: CASSYSIQGTEAFF; DNA: TGTGCCAGCAGTTACTCGATCCAGGGCACTGAAGCTTTCTTT
V: TRBV7-2; J: TRBJ2-7; size: -; D: -; CDR3: CASSISGTATYEQYF; DNA: TGTGCCAGCAGCATTTCCGGGACGGCAACCTACGAGCAGTACTTC
V: TRBV7-2; J: TRBJ2-7; size: many; D: TRBD1; CDR3: CASSLARTGGYEQYF; DNA: TGTGCCAGCAGCTTAGCCCGGACAGGTGGGTACGAGCAGTACTTC
V: TRBV4-3; J: TRBJ2-7; size: few; D: -; CDR3: CASSQDLGPGTFYEQYF; DNA: TGCGCCAGCAGCCAAGATCTAGGGCCTGGGACTTTCTACGAGCAGTACTTC
V: TRBV28; J: TRBJ1-2; size: few; D: -; CDR3: CASSFVDGGYTF; DNA: TGTGCCAGCAGTTTCGTGGATGGGGGCTACACCTTC
V: TRBV10-3; J: TRBJ2-3; size: -; D: -; CDR3: CAISESQGLTDTQYF; DNA: TGTGCCATCAGTGAGTCACAGGGACTCACAGATACGCAGTATTTT
V: TRBV12-3/TRBV12-4; J: TRBJ2-2; size: -; D: TRBD2; CDR3: CASSRRPGLAGGKNTGELFF; DNA: TGTGCCAGCAGCCGCCGTCCGGGACTAGCGGGAGGGAAGAACACCGGGGAGCTGTTTTTT
V: TRBV3-1; J: TRBJ2-3; size: few; D: TRBD2; CDR3: CASSQSSGPPDTQYF; DNA: TGTGCCAGCAGCCAATCTAGCGGCCCTCCGGATACGCAGTATTTT
V: TRBV9; J: TRBJ1-5; size: few; D: -; CDR3: CASSVVPNQPQHF; DNA: TGTGCCAGCAGCGTAGTACCGAATCAGCCCCAGCATTTT
V: TRBV29-1; J: TRBJ2-1; size: few; D: -; CDR3: CSVTRGSSYNEQFF; DNA: TGCAGCGTCACACGCGGCAGCTCCTACAATGAGCAGTTCTTC
V: TRBV27; J: TRBJ2-4; size: -; D: -; CDR3: CAISEEKNIQYF; DNA: TGTGCCATCTCGGAGGAGAAAAACATTCAGTACTTC
V: TRBV29-1; J: TRBJ2-2; size: -; D: -; CDR3: CSGGTTTGELFF; DNA: TGCAGCGGGGGAACTACCACCGGGGAGCTGTTTTTT
V: TRBV6-1; J: TRBJ1-2; size: few; D: -; CDR3: CASSDIYGFYGYTF; DNA: TGTGCCAGCAGCGACATTTACGGATTCTATGGCTACACCTTC
V: TRBV5-1; J: TRBJ2-7; size: -; D: TRBD1; CDR3: CASSLLDRGTYEQYF; DNA: TGCGCCAGCAGCCTCCTAGACAGGGGTACCTACGAGCAGTACTTC
V: TRBV20-1; J: TRBJ2-7; size: few; D: TRBD1; CDR3: CSAIGTGTSYEQYF; DNA: TGCAGTGCTATTGGGACAGGGACCTCCTACGAGCAGTACTTC
V: TRBV2; J: TRBJ2-3; size: many; D: TRBD1; CDR3: CASSAEGGKDTQYF; DNA: TGTGCCAGCAGTGCGGAAGGGGGCAAAGATACGCAGTATTTT
V: TRBV20-1; J: TRBJ1-2; size: -; D: TRBD1; CDR3: CSARGRDKDRGRYGYTF; DNA: TGCAGTGCTAGAGGACGTGATAAGGACAGGGGGCGATATGGCTACACCTTC
V: TRBV10-3; J: TRBJ2-2; size: -; D: -; CDR3: CAISERSAGELFF; DNA: TGTGCCATCAGTGAGCGCTCGGCCGGGGAGCTGTTTTTT
V: TRBV5-1; J: TRBJ1-3; size: few; D: TRBD1; CDR3: CASSLTGGANTIYF; DNA: TGCGCCAGCAGCTTGACAGGGGGCGCGAACACCATATATTTT
V: TRBV6-2/TRBV6-3; J: TRBJ1-6; size: -; D: -; CDR3: CASSYTGLNSPLHF; DNA: TGTGCCAGCAGTTACACAGGATTGAATTCACCCCTCCACTTT
V: TRBV6-1; J: TRBJ1-1; size: -; D: -; CDR3: CASSGTGTLNTEAFF; DNA: TGTGCCAGCAGTGGTACAGGGACTTTGAACACTGAAGCTTTCTTT
V: TRBV29-1; J: TRBJ1-5; size: -; D: -; CDR3: CSVGEVINQPQHF; DNA: TGCAGCGTGGGCGAGGTTATCAATCAGCCCCAGCATTTT
V: TRBV20-1; J: TRBJ2-7; size: -; D: -; CDR3: CSATPHSYEQYF; DNA: TGCAGTGCTACTCCCCACTCCTACGAGCAGTACTTC
V: TRBV9; J: TRBJ2-6; size: few; D: -; CDR3: CASSVGSGANVLTF; DNA: TGTGCCAGCTCCGTGGGCTCTGGGGCCAACGTCCTGACTTTC
V: TRBV29-1; J: TRBJ1-1; size: -; D: -; CDR3: CSVEFRENTEAFF; DNA: TGCAGCGTTGAATTCAGGGAGAACACTGAAGCTTTCTTT
V: TRBV12-3/TRBV12-4; J: TRBJ1-5; size: many; D: -; CDR3: CASSPTGSQPQHF; DNA: TGTGCCAGCAGCCCCACGGGGTCCCAGCCCCAGCATTTT
V: TRBV20-1; J: TRBJ1-1; size: few; D: -; CDR3: CSARDGEGRTEAFF; DNA: TGCAGTGCTAGAGATGGCGAAGGAAGGACTGAAGCTTTCTTT
V: TRBV11-2; J: TRBJ2-1; size: few; D: -; CDR3: CASSLDSGFEQFF; DNA: TGTGCCAGCAGCTTAGATTCAGGGTTTGAGCAGTTCTTC
V: TRBV3-1; J: TRBJ1-5; size: many; D: -; CDR3: CASSQVNQPQHF; DNA: TGTGCCAGCAGCCAAGTGAATCAGCCCCAGCATTTT
V: TRBV11-2; J: TRBJ1-1; size: few; D: -; CDR3: CASSWIENTEAFF; DNA: TGTGCCAGCAGCTGGATAGAGAACACTGAAGCTTTCTTT
V: TRBV7-2; J: TRBJ1-6; size: -; D: -; CDR3: CASSLEARGSNSPLHF; DNA: TGTGCCAGCAGCTTAGAGGCTAGGGGATCTAATTCACCCCTCCACTTT
V: TRBV7-2; J: TRBJ2-7; size: once; D: -; CDR3: CASSLAPTTYEQYF; DNA: TGTGCCAGCAGCTTAGCGCCAACTACCTACGAGCAGTACTTC
V: TRBV10-3; J: TRBJ1-5; size: -; D: -; CDR3: CATLPAQGTFSNQPQHF; DNA: TGTGCCACCTTACCCGCGCAGGGGACTTTCAGCAATCAGCCCCAGCATTTT
V: TRBV11-2; J: TRBJ2-5; size: -; D: -; CDR3: CASSSRTGPSGTQYF; DNA: TGTGCCAGCAGTTCCAGGACAGGGCCTAGCGGGACCCAGTACTTC
V: TRBV7-2; J: TRBJ2-1; size: -; D: TRBD2; CDR3: CASSLVGRQRYNEQFF; DNA: TGTGCCAGCAGCTTAGTCGGGAGGCAGCGTTACAATGAGCAGTTCTTC
V: TRBV4-2; J: TRBJ2-7; size: -; D: -; CDR3: CATPGARESYEQYF; DNA: TGTGCCACCCCTGGGGCACGGGAGTCCTACGAGCAGTACTTC
V: TRBV28; J: TRBJ1-5; size: -; D: -; CDR3: CASRKGGTGNQPQHF; DNA: TGTGCCAGCAGGAAAGGGGGGACCGGCAATCAGCCCCAGCATTTT
V: TRBV3-1; J: TRBJ2-2; size: -; D: TRBD1; CDR3: CASSPWQGVTGELFF; DNA: TGTGCCAGCAGCCCATGGCAGGGGGTAACCGGGGAGCTGTTTTTT
V: TRBV9; J: TRBJ2-4; size: -; D: -; CDR3: CASSTRGGGMDIQYF; DNA: TGTGCCAGCAGCACCCGAGGAGGGGGGATGGACATTCAGTACTTC